These 12 T cell receptor beta chains came from one sample sequenced in a study of Graves' ophthalmopathy and Graves' hyperthyroidism. From RNA, the CDR3 regions of TCR beta chains were amplified and sequenced. HTBI primers primed a first-round RT-PCR, and a second-round multiplex PCR followed. TCRdb ran MiXCR on the multiplex PCR reads and lists one entry per CDR3 protein. The sample yields about 370,000 distinct CDR3 sequences, around 18% seen once. The specimen sequenced was peripheral blood. These receptors came from a woman aged 18 to 35 with Graves' ophthalmopathy.

The sample holds many counts of this clonotype. This sequence joins TRBV28 and TRBJ2-7; either TRBD1 or TRBD2 may supply D (6 bases each). V was trimmed by 6 bases and J by 0 bases, leaving 18 bases between them. Germline loops: CDR1 MDHEN, CDR2 SYDVKM. This CDR3 comprises 16 residues. DNA for the CDR3: TGTGCCAGCAGCCGCGGGGACACGACTACCTCCTACGAGCAGTACTTC. This codes for CASSRGDTTTSYEQYF.

This clonotype was found many times. J is TRBJ2-7 and V is TRBV30; a weak D match, TRBD2 (5 bases). Trimming took off 3 bases at V and 2 bases at J, with 11 bases between the two ends. Germline values: CDR1 GTSNPN, CDR2 SVGIG (reference sequence). This CDR3 comprises 13 residues. The CDR3, as DNA: TGTGCCTGGAGGAAAAAGGGAGCCTACGAGCAGTACTTC. This encodes CAWRKKGAYEQYF. The full variable domain, completed using reference TRBV30 and TRBJ2-7, is SQTIHQWPATLVQPVGSPLSLECTVEGTSNPNLYWYRQAAGRGLQLLFYSVGIGQISSEVPQNLSASRPQDRQFILSSKKLLLSDSGFYLCAWRKKGAYEQYFGPGTRLTVT.

There are many counts of this clonotype. The chain uses TRBV19 and TRBJ1-2; D unclear. The germline gives CDR1 LNHDA, CDR2 SQIVND (reference sequence). The CDR3 runs 15 residues. Trimming took 8 bases from V and 6 from J, leaving 22 bases between them. CDR3 region: CASSFTPNQRDGYTF. CDR3 coding DNA: TGTGCCAGTTCGTTTACACCGAATCAACGCGATGGCTACACCTTC. Supplemented by reference TRBV19 and TRBJ1-2, the full variable domain reads DGGITQSPKYLFRKEGQNVTLSCEQNLNHDAMYWYRQDPGQGLRLIYYSQIVNDFQKGDIAEGYSVSREKKESFPLTVTSAQKNPTAFYLCASSFTPNQRDGYTFGSGTRLTVV.

This clonotype was detected many times. The chain uses TRBV6-2 or TRBV6-3 and TRBJ2-2; D gene ambiguous. CDR3 length: 12 residues. V lost 8 bases, J lost 5 bases, and 9 bases lay in between. Germline CDR1 and CDR2: MNHEY and SVGEGT. The CDR3 coding sequence is TGTGCCAGCGGCCGTTGGACCGGGGAGCTGTTTTTT. Translating it yields CASGRWTGELFF.

This clonotype was detected ten times or more. This chain links TRBV19 with TRBJ2-7; D is unclear. The V gene lost 3 bases and the J gene lost 5 bases, with 5 bases spanning the gap. The germline CDR1 and CDR2 sequences are LNHDA and SQIVND (reference sequence). This CDR3 comprises 11 residues. CDR3 sequence reads: CASSMGHEQYF. In nucleotides, the CDR3 is TGTGCCAGTAGTATGGGCCACGAGCAGTACTTC.

Many counts were recorded for this clonotype. The V call is TRBV30, the J call TRBJ2-3; a weak D match, TRBD2 (6 bases). From germline, CDR1 is GTSNPN and CDR2 SVGIG (reference sequence). The CDR3 consists of 12 residues. Deletions cut 4 bases from V and 6 bases from J, with 11 bases between. CDR3 sequence: CAWTAGPDTQYF. CDR3 in DNA: TGTGCCTGGACGGCGGGGCCTGATACGCAGTATTTT. The entire variable domain, with the rest obtained from reference TRBV30 and TRBJ2-3, is as follows: SQTIHQWPATLVQPVGSPLSLECTVEGTSNPNLYWYRQAAGRGLQLLFYSVGIGQISSEVPQNLSASRPQDRQFILSSKKLLLSDSGFYLCAWTAGPDTQYFGPGTRLTVL.

The chain carries TRBV6-1 and TRBJ1-2; D is perhaps TRBD1 (5 bases). Trimming stripped 3 bases from V and 8 bases from J, with 16 bases between. Germline V lookup: CDR1 MNHNS, CDR2 SASEGT. The CDR3 spans 14 residues. The DNA for the CDR3 is TGTGCCAGCAGTGACCGGGGCCCGAGGGAGGGCTACACCTTC. This encodes CASSDRGPREGYTF.

The sample holds many counts of this clonotype. The chain combines TRBV6-1 with TRBJ2-5; D may be TRBD1 or TRBD2 (6 bases each). Germline V gives CDR1 MNHNS, CDR2 SASEGT. With 6 bases removed from V and 5 bases from J, the gap between germline ends came to 13 bases. CDR3 length equals 13 residues. CDR3 sequence: CASRPRGPETQYF. CDR3 coding DNA: TGTGCCAGCAGACCCCGGGGGCCGGAGACCCAGTACTTC.

This clonotype has at least ten counts. A read error is likely, as this CDR3 ends without the conserved phenylalanine or tryptophan. The DNA is omitted, as the CDR3 cannot be located on it reliably, and the CDR3 follows TCRdb's listing. V gene TRBV6-1 combines with J gene TRBJ1-3. The CDR3 comprises 8 residues, both ends counted. CDR1 and CDR2 (germline): MNHNS, SASEGT. CDR3 amino acids: CAILRPCT.

This clonotype was counted ten times or more. This chain uses TRBV2 with TRBJ1-5; possible D gene TRBD1, 6 bases. Germline V gene data show CDR1 as SNHLY and CDR2 as FYNNEI. There are 13 residues in the CDR3. Trimming took 6 bases from V and 7 from J, leaving 13 bases between them. The CDR3 nucleotides read TGTGCCAGCAGGAGGGGGGAGATCCAGCCCCAGCATTTT. It encodes CASRRGEIQPQHF.

This clonotype was found many times. The CDR3 coding sequence is TGTGCCAGCAGTTTATCGGCAGGGAGGAAAGCTTTCTTT. Protein sequence: CASSLSAGRKAFF. This chain uses TRBV28 with TRBJ1-1, with D possibly TRBD1 on 5 matching bases. This CDR3 has 13 residues. CDR1 is MDHEN, CDR2 SYDVKM, per germline. Trimming pared 1 base from V and 9 bases from J, leaving 12 bases between.

This clonotype has at least ten counts. This chain links TRBV4-2 with TRBJ2-7; D remains unclear. The germline CDR1 and CDR2 sequences are LGHNA and YNFKEQ. The CDR3 totals 14 residues. V lost 4 bases and J 2 bases, leaving 12 bases between the germline ends. CDR3 bases: TGTGCCAGCAGCCCCGACCCTTCCACCTACGAGCAGTACTTC. Protein product: CASSPDPSTYEQYF.